These T cell receptor beta chains were read from a single sample in a study of blood T cell repertoires in COVID-19. TCRdb's copy holds only in-frame clones and misses some; the assay was immunoSEQ multiplex PCR. The top ten clones hold around 2.8% of a sample with 200,000 to 250,000 clones, 70% to 90% of them seen once. The sample comprised peripheral blood. These receptors were collected from a woman in her 30s who had recovered from COVID-19. Both conserved end residues are part of each CDR3. A D gene is named only where the DNA matches it firmly. Rows give clone size only sometimes, using once, few, many, or a class for an expanded clone.

v_gene: TRBV7-2; j_gene: TRBJ2-3; d_gene: -; abundance: -; CDR3nt: TGTGTCAGCAGCTTAGGCGGGATCCGCACAGATACGCAGTATTTT; CDR3aa: CVSSLGGIRTDTQYF
v_gene: TRBV6-4; j_gene: TRBJ1-3; d_gene: -; abundance: -; CDR3nt: TGTGCCAGCAGAGAGGAAATCTTGGACAATTACTCTGGAAACACCATATATTTT; CDR3aa: CASREEILDNYSGNTIYF
v_gene: TRBV7-2; j_gene: TRBJ2-2; d_gene: -; abundance: -; CDR3nt: TGTGCCAGCAGCTTAGCAGGGGTAGCCGGGGAGCTGTTTTTT; CDR3aa: CASSLAGVAGELFF
v_gene: TRBV4-1; j_gene: TRBJ2-1; d_gene: TRBD2; abundance: few; CDR3nt: TGCGCCAGCAGCCGGGTCCTAGCGGGGGGAGAGTACAATGAGCAGTTCTTC; CDR3aa: CASSRVLAGGEYNEQFF
v_gene: TRBV5-4; j_gene: TRBJ2-1; d_gene: TRBD2; abundance: -; CDR3nt: TGTGCCAGCAGCAAGGGACTAGCGGGGGTTGGATCCTACAATGAGCAGTTCTTC; CDR3aa: CASSKGLAGVGSYNEQFF
v_gene: TRBV2; j_gene: TRBJ2-2; d_gene: TRBD1; abundance: -; CDR3nt: TGTGCCAGCTTAAGCCCGGGACAGGCCCGATCGAAGGACACCGGGGAGCTGTTTTTT; CDR3aa: CASLSPGQARSKDTGELFF
v_gene: TRBV10-2; j_gene: TRBJ1-1; d_gene: TRBD1; abundance: -; CDR3nt: TGCGCCAGCAGAACGACCGGGACAGGGGCTCACACTGAAGCTTTCTTT; CDR3aa: CASRTTGTGAHTEAFF
v_gene: TRBV24-1; j_gene: TRBJ2-1; d_gene: -; abundance: -; CDR3nt: TGTGCCACCAGGGACCCCAGGGAAAGTGAGCAGTTCTTC; CDR3aa: CATRDPRESEQFF
v_gene: TRBV11-1; j_gene: TRBJ2-7; d_gene: -; abundance: -; CDR3nt: TGTGCCAGCATCCATAGCGTCTTAAGCTCCTACGAGCAGTACTTC; CDR3aa: CASIHSVLSSYEQYF
v_gene: TRBV7-2; j_gene: TRBJ2-5; d_gene: TRBD1; abundance: -; CDR3nt: TGTGCCAGCAGCAATCGCGACAGGGGCGGGACCCAGTACTTC; CDR3aa: CASSNRDRGGTQYF
v_gene: TRBV6-2/TRBV6-3; j_gene: TRBJ2-3; d_gene: -; abundance: -; CDR3nt: TGTGCCAGCAGTTACTCGTCGGTCCACCACACAGATACGCAGTATTTT; CDR3aa: CASSYSSVHHTDTQYF
v_gene: TRBV18; j_gene: TRBJ1-5; d_gene: TRBD1; abundance: -; CDR3nt: TGTGCCAGCTCGGACACAGGGGGCGGTCAGCCCCAGCATTTT; CDR3aa: CASSDTGGGQPQHF
v_gene: TRBV19; j_gene: TRBJ1-6; d_gene: TRBD1; abundance: -; CDR3nt: TGTGCCAATCCTATACCGGGGACAGGGGGCGAGAGCTCCTATAATTCACCCCTCCACTTT; CDR3aa: CANPIPGTGGESSYNSPLHF
v_gene: TRBV7-3; j_gene: TRBJ2-3; d_gene: TRBD2; abundance: -; CDR3nt: TGTGCCAGCAGCCAAGCGGGGGTCACAGATACGCAGTATTTT; CDR3aa: CASSQAGVTDTQYF
v_gene: TRBV9; j_gene: TRBJ2-3; d_gene: TRBD2; abundance: -; CDR3nt: TGTGCCAGCAGCGTAGGGTCAAGCGGGGGGGCAGATACGCAGTATTTT; CDR3aa: CASSVGSSGGADTQYF
v_gene: TRBV5-1; j_gene: TRBJ2-3; d_gene: TRBD1; abundance: -; CDR3nt: TGCGCCAGCAGACCCGGGACAGCTGACACAGATACGCAGTATTTT; CDR3aa: CASRPGTADTDTQYF
v_gene: TRBV19; j_gene: TRBJ2-7; d_gene: -; abundance: -; CDR3nt: TGTGCCAGTAGTATTGGGGGAACAGGGACCTACGAGCAGTACTTC; CDR3aa: CASSIGGTGTYEQYF
v_gene: TRBV4-1; j_gene: TRBJ2-2; d_gene: TRBD2; abundance: -; CDR3nt: TGCGCCAGCAGCCAAGTGGGCGAGCGGGGGGCGAAGCACGGGGAGCTGTTTTTT; CDR3aa: CASSQVGERGAKHGELFF
v_gene: TRBV6-2/TRBV6-3; j_gene: TRBJ1-1; d_gene: TRBD1; abundance: -; CDR3nt: TGTGCCAGCAGTTACAGGTCTCCAGGACAGGTTGGGGGGACTGAAGCTTTCTTT; CDR3aa: CASSYRSPGQVGGTEAFF
v_gene: TRBV3-1/TRBV3-2; j_gene: TRBJ2-1; d_gene: -; abundance: -; CDR3nt: TGTGCCAGCAGCCAAGGCGGACCCGGGGATGAGCAGTTCTTC; CDR3aa: CASSQGGPGDEQFF
v_gene: TRBV11-3; j_gene: TRBJ1-4; d_gene: -; abundance: -; CDR3nt: TGTGCCAGCAGCCCTAGGACACTTGCAACTAATGAAAAACTGTTTTTT; CDR3aa: CASSPRTLATNEKLFF
v_gene: TRBV6-1; j_gene: TRBJ2-6; d_gene: TRBD1; abundance: -; CDR3nt: TGTGCCAGCAGTGAAGTGTGGACAGGGGGCGCAGGGGCCAACGTCCTGACTTTC; CDR3aa: CASSEVWTGGAGANVLTF
v_gene: TRBV14; j_gene: TRBJ1-2; d_gene: TRBD1; abundance: once; CDR3nt: TGTGCCAGCAGCCCCCGACAGGGCGCCAACTATGGCTACACCTTC; CDR3aa: CASSPRQGANYGYTF
v_gene: TRBV18; j_gene: TRBJ1-6; d_gene: TRBD1; abundance: -; CDR3nt: TGTGCCAGCTCACGAGGGACAGATTACTATAATTCACCCCTCCACTTT; CDR3aa: CASSRGTDYYNSPLHF
v_gene: TRBV6-2/TRBV6-3; j_gene: TRBJ2-5; d_gene: -; abundance: -; CDR3nt: TGTGCCAGCAGTTACCCCTCGACAGGACGGGAGACCCAGTACTTC; CDR3aa: CASSYPSTGRETQYF
v_gene: TRBV6-4; j_gene: TRBJ1-2; d_gene: -; abundance: -; CDR3nt: TGTGCCAGCAGTGACTCTCCAGGGATCTATGGCTACACCTTC; CDR3aa: CASSDSPGIYGYTF
v_gene: TRBV11-2; j_gene: TRBJ2-7; d_gene: -; abundance: -; CDR3nt: TGTGCCAGCAGCCCCACAGGCACCTACGAGCAGTACTTC; CDR3aa: CASSPTGTYEQYF
v_gene: TRBV10-2; j_gene: TRBJ2-3; d_gene: -; abundance: -; CDR3nt: TGCGCCAGCAGTCGGTCTCCCTCACGCACAGATACGCAGTATTTT; CDR3aa: CASSRSPSRTDTQYF
v_gene: TRBV19; j_gene: TRBJ2-2; d_gene: -; abundance: once; CDR3nt: TGTGCCAGTAGTATGGGAGGCGCGAACACCGGGGAGCTGTTTTTT; CDR3aa: CASSMGGANTGELFF
v_gene: TRBV24-1; j_gene: TRBJ1-4; d_gene: -; abundance: once; CDR3nt: TGTGCCACCTACCTAAACTTATTTGGGGGGAGTCAGGGTAATGAAAAACTGTTTTTT; CDR3aa: CATYLNLFGGSQGNEKLFF
v_gene: TRBV7-2; j_gene: TRBJ1-1; d_gene: TRBD1; abundance: once; CDR3nt: TGTGCCAGCAGCGTGGACAGGAGGAACACTGAAGCTTTCTTT; CDR3aa: CASSVDRRNTEAFF
v_gene: TRBV30; j_gene: TRBJ2-1; d_gene: TRBD2; abundance: -; CDR3nt: TGTGCCTGGAGTGTGGGGACTAGCGGCTACAATGAGCAGTTCTTC; CDR3aa: CAWSVGTSGYNEQFF
v_gene: TRBV11-1; j_gene: TRBJ2-3; d_gene: TRBD2; abundance: -; CDR3nt: TGTGCCAGCAGCCGGACTAGCCGCACAGATACGCAGTATTTT; CDR3aa: CASSRTSRTDTQYF
v_gene: TRBV21-1; j_gene: TRBJ2-1; d_gene: -; abundance: -; CDR3nt: TGTGCCAGCAGAAATCCTGGGGGAGGCGCCGCTATTTACAATGAGCAGTTCTTC; CDR3aa: CASRNPGGGAAIYNEQFF
v_gene: TRBV6-5; j_gene: TRBJ2-2; d_gene: -; abundance: -; CDR3nt: TGTGCCAGCAGCCCAGGGGTAACTGGCACCGGGGAGCTGTTTTTT; CDR3aa: CASSPGVTGTGELFF
v_gene: TRBV7-9; j_gene: TRBJ1-5; d_gene: -; abundance: -; CDR3nt: TGTGCCAGCAGCTTAGCCGGGGATAGCAATCAGCCCCAGCATTTT; CDR3aa: CASSLAGDSNQPQHF